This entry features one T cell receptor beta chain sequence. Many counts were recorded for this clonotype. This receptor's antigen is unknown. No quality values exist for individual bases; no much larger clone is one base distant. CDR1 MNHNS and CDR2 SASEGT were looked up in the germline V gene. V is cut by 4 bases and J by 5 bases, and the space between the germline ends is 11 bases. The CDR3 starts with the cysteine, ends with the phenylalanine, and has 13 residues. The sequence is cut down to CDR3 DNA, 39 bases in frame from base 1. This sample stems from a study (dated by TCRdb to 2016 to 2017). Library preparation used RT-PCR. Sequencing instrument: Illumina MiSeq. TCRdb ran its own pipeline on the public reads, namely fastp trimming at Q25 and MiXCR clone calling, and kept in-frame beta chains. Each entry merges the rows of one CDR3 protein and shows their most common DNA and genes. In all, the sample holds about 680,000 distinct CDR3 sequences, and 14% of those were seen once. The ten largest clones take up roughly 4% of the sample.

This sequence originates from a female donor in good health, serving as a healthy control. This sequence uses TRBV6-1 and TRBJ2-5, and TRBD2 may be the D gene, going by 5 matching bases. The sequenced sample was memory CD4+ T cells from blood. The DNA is TGTGCCAGCAGTGTCGGGGTTGTTGAGACCCAGTACTTC. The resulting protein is CASSVGVVETQYF.